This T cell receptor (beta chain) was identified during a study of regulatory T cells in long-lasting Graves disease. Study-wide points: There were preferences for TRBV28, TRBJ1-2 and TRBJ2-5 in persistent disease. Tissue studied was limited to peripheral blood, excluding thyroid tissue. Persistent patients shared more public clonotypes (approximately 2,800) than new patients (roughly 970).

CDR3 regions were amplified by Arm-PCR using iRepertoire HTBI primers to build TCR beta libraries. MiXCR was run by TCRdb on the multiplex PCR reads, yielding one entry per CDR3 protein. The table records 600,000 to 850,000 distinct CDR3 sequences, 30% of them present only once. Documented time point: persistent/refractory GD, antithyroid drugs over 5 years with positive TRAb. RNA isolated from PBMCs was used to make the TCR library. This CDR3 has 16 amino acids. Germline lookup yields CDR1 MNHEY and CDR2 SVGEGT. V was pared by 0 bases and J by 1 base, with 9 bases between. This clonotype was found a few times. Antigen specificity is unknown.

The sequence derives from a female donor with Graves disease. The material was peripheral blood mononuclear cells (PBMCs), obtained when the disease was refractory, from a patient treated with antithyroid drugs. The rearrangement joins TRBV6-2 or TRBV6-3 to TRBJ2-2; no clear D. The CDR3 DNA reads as TGTGCCAGCAGTTACTCGAGCCCGAGGAACACCGGGGAGCTGTTTTTT. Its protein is CASSYSSPRNTGELFF.